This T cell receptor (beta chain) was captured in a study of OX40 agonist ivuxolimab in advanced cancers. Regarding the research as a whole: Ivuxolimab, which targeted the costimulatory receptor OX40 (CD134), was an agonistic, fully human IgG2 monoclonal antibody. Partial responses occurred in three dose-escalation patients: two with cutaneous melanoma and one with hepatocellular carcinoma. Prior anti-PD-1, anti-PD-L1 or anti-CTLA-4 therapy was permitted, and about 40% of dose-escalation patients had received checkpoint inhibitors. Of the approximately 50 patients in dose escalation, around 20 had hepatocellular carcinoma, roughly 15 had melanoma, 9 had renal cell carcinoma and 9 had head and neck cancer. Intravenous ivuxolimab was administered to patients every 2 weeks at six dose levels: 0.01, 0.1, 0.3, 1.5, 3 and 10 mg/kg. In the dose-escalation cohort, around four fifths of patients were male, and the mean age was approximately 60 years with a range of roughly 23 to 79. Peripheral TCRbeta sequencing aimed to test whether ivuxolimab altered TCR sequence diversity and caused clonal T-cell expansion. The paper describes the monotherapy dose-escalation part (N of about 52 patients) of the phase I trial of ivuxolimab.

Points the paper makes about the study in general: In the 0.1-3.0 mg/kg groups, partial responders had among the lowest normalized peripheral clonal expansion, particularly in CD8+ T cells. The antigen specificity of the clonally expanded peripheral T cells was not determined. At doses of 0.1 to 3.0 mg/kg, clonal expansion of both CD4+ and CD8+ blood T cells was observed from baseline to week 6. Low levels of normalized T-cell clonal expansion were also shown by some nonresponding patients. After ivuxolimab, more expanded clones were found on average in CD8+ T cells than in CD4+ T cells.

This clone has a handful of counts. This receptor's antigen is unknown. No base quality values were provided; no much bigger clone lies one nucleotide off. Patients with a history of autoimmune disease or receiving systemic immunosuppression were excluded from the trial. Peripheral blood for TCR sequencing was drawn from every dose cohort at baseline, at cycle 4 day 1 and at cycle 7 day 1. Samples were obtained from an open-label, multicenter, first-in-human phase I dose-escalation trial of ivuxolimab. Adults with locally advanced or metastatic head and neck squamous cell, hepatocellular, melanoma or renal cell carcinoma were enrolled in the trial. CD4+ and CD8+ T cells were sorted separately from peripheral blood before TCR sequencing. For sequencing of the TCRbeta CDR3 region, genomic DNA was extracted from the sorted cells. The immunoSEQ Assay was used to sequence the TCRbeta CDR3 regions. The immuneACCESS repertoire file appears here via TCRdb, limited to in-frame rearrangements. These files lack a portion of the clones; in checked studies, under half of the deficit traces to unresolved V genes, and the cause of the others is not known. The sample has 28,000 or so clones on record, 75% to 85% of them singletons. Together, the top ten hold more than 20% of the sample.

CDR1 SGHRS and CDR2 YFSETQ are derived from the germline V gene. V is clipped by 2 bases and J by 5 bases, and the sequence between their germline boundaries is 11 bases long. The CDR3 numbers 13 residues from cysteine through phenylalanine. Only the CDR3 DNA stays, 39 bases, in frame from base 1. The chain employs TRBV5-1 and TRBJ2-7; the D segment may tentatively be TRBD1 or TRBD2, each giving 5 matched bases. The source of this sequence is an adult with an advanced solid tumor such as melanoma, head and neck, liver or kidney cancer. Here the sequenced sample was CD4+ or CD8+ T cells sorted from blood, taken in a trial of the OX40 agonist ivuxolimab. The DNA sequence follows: TGCGCCAGCAGCTTTCGGGGCCCCCACGAGCAGTACTTC. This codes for CASSFRGPHEQYF.